What follows describes a single TCR beta chain. The germline V gene encodes CDR1 SGHAT and CDR2 FQNNGV. The CDR3 sequence is 16 residues long. V was trimmed by 2 bases and J by 3 bases, leaving 14 bases between them. In the study's own analysis: Nucleated cell counts were estimated from reference gene primer amplification. Generated by immunoSEQ multiplex PCR, the TCRdb table keeps only in-frame clones and is missing some. D and trimming were read from the DNA, whereas the V and J calls and clone size are those reported in that table. The repertoire consists of around 20,000 clones, with roughly nine tenths occurring once and the leading ten covering roughly 27%. The source of the sample is a study of blood T cell repertoires in COVID-19. Across the whole study: Italy, Spain and the United States were the sources of the convalescent and acute COVID-19 samples. PBMCs, B-cell-depleted T cells, or T cells were the source of the cDNA or gDNA that made up the material.

This receptor was obtained from a human donor with active COVID-19. The donor label of this sample is uncertain. This chain uses TRBV11-2 with TRBJ1-3; D ambiguous. The sequencing sample was made of peripheral blood. The CDR3 here is CASSLYSRRGGNTIYF. The CDR3 bases are TGTGCCAGCAGCTTATATAGCCGCCGGGGTGGAAACACCATATATTTT.